The entry below describes one T cell receptor beta chain. Germline-derived CDR1 and CDR2 are MNHNS and SASEGT. This CDR3 is built from 15 residues. Trimming removed 2 bases at V and 4 bases at J, with 12 bases between. It was about 210 ng DNA, about 30,000 T cell genomes, that sorted-subset replicate PCRs used. In the authors' workflow: ImmunoSEQ output lacked quality scores and full-length reads, limiting matched filtering. TCRdb keeps only in-frame clones here, not all; method: immunoSEQ multiplex PCR. That table gives V, J and clone size, and the DNA gave D and trimming. Of over 2 million clones in the sample, roughly 94% are singletons; the top ten hold about 0.13%. The data are from a study of shared clonotypes between healthy human individuals.

The chain uses TRBV6-1 and TRBJ2-1, with D perhaps being TRBD1 or TRBD2 (5 bases each). Sequencing was performed on naive CD4+ T cells sorted from blood. Described subset: CD45RA+ positively selected. The TCR was taken from a man between 18 and 35 years old in good health. The CDR3 sequence is CASSEPRGPYNEQFF. In nucleotides, the CDR3 is TGTGCCAGCAGTGAACCCCGGGGACCTTACAATGAGCAGTTCTTC.